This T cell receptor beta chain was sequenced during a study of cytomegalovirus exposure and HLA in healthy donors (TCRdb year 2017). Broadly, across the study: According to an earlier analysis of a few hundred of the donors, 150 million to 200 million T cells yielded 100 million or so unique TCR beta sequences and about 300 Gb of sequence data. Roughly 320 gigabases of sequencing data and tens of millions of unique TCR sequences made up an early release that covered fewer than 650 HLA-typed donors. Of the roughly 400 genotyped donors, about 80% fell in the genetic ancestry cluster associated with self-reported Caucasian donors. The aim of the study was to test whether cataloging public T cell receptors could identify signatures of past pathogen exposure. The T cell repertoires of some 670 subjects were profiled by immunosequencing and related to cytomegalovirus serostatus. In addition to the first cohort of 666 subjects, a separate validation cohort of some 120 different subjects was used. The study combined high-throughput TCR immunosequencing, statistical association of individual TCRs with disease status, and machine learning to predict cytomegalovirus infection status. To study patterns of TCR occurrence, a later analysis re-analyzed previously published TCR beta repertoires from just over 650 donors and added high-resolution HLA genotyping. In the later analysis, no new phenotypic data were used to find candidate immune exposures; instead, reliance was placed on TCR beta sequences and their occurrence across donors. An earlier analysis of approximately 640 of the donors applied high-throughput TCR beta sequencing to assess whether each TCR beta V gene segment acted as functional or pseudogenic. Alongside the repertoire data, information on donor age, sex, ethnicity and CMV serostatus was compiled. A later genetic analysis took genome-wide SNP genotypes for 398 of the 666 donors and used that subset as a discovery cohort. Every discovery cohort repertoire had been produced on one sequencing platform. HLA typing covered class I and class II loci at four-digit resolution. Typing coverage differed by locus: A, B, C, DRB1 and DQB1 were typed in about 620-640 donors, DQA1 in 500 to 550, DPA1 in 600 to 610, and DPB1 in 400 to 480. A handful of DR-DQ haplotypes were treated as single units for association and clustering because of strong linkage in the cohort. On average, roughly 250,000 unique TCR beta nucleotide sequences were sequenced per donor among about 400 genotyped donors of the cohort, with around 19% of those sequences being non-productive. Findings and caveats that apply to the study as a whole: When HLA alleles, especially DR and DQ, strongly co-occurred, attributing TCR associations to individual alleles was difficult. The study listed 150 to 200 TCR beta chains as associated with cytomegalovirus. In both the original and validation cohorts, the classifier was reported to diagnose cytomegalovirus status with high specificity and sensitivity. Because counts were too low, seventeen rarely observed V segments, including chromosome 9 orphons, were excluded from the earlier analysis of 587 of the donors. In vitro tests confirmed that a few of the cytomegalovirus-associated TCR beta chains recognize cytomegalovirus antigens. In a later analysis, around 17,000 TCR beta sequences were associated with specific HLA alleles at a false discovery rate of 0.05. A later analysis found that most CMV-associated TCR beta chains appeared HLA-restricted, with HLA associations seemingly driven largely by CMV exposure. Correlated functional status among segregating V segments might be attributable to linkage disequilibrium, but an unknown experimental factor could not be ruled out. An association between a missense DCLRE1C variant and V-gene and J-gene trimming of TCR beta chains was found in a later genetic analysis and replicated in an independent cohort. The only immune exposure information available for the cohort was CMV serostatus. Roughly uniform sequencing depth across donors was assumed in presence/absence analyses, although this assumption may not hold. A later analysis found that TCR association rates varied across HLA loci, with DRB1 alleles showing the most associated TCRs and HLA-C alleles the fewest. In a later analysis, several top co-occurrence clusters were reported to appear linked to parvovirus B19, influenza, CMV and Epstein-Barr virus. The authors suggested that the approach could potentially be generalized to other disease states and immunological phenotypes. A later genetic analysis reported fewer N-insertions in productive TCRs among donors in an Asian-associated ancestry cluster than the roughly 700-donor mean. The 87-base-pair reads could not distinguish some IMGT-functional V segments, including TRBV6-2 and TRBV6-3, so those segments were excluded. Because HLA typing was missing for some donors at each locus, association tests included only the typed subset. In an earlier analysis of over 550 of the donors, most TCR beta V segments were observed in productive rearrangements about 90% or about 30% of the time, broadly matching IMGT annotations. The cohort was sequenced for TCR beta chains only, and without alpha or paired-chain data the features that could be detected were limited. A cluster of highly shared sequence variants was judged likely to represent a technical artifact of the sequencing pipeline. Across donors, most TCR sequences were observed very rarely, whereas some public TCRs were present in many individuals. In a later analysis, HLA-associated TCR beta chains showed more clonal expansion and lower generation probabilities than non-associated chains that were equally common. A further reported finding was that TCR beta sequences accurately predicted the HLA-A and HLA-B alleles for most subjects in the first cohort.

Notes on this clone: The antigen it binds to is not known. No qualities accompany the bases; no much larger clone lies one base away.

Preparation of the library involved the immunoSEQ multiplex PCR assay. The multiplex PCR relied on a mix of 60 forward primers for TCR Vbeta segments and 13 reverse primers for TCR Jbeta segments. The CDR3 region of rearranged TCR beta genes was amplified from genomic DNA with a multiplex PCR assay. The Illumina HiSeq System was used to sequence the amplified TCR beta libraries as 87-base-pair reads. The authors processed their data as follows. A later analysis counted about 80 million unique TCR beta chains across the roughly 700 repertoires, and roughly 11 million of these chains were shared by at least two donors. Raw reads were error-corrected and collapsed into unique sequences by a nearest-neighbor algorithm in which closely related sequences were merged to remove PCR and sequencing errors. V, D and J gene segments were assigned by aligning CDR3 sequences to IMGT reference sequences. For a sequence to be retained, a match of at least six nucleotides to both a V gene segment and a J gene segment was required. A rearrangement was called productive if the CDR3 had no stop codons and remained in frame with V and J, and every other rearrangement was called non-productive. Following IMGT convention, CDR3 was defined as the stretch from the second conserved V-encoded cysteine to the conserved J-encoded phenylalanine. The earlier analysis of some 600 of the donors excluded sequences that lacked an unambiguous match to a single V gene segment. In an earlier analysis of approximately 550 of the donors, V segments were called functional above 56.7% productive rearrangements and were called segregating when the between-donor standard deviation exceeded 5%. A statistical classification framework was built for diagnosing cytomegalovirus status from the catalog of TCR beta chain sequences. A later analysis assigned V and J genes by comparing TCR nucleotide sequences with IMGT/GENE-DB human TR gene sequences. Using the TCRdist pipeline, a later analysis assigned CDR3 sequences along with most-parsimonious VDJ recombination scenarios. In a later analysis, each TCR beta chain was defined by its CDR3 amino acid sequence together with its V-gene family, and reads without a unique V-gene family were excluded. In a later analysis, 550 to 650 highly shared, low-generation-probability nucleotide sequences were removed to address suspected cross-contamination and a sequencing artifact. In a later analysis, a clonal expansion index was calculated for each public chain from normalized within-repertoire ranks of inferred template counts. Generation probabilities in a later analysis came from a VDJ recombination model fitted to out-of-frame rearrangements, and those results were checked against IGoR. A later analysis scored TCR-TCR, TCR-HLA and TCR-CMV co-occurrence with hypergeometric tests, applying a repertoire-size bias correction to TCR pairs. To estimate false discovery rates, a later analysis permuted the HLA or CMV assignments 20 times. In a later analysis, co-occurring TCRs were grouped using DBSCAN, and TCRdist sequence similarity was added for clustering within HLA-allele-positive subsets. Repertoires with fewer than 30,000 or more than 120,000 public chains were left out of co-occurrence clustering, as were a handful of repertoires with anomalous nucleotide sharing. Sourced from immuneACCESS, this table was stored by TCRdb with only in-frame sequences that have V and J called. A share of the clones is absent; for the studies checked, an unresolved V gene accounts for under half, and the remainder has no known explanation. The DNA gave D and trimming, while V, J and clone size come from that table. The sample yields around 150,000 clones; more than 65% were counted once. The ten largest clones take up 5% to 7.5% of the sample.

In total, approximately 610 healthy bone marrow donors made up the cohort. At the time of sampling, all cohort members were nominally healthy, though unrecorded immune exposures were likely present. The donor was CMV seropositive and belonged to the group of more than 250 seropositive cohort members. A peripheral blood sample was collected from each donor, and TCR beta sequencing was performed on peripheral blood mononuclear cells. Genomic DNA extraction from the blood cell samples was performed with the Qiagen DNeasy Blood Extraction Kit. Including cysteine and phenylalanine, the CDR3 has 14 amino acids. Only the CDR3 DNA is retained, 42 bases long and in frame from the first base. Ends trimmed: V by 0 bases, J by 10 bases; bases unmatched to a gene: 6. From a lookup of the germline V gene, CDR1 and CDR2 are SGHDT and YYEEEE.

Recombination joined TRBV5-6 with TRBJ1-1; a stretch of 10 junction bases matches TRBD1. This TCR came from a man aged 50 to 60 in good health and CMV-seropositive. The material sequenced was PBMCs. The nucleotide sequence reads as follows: TGTGCCAGCAGCTTGGAATCCCGGACAGGGGGAGCTTTCTTT. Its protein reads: CASSLESRTGGAFF.